The clone carrying this T cell receptor (beta chain) has a count of ten or more. What it recognizes is unknown. The sample is drawn from a study of regulatory T cells in long-lasting Graves disease. Study information: Persistent cases took antithyroid drugs over 5 years and stayed TSH receptor antibody positive. Study findings and constraints: Favored usage of TRBV28, TRBJ1-2 and TRBJ2-5 was recorded in persistent disease.

Germline V CDR1 and CDR2: KGHSH, LQKENI. The CDR3 is made up of 14 amino acids. The V end was cut by 2 bases, the J end by 7 bases, with 12 bases between. Time point here: persistent/refractory GD, antithyroid drugs over 5 years with positive TRAb. RNA from PBMCs was the source of the TCR library. From each patient, around 8.7 milliliters of peripheral blood was drawn and collected into an EDTA anticoagulant tube. CDR3-region Arm-PCR and iRepertoire HTBI primers produced the TCR beta libraries. TCRdb passed the multiplex PCR reads through MiXCR, listing each CDR3 protein once. The repertoire consists of over 350,000 distinct CDR3 sequences, with less than 25% occurring once and the leading ten covering more than 20%.

This sample comprised peripheral blood mononuclear cells (PBMCs), obtained when the disease was refractory, from a patient treated with antithyroid drugs. The chain combines TRBV18 with TRBJ2-4; maybe TRBD2 (6 bases). The receptor's source is a female donor with Graves disease. The CDR3 sequence: CASSPGGMENIQYF. The CDR3 DNA reads TGTGCCAGCTCACCAGGAGGGATGGAGAACATTCAGTACTTC.